This is a list of T cell receptor beta chains from one sample in a study of blood T cell repertoires in COVID-19. TCRdb's copy holds only in-frame clones and misses some; the assay was immunoSEQ multiplex PCR. Of roughly 300,000 clones in the sample, about 90% were seen once. Sequences were obtained from peripheral blood. The source of these receptors is a woman between 45 and 60 years old who had recovered from COVID-19. CDR3s include the opening cysteine and the closing phenylalanine or tryptophan. A D gene is named only where the DNA matches it firmly. Clone size is given for some rows only: seen once, a few or many times, or a class if the clone is expanded.

CDR3 protein,CDR3 DNA,J gene,V gene,clone size,D gene
CATSSDRGSYEQYF,TGTGCCACCAGCAGTGACAGGGGTAGTTACGAGCAGTACTTC,TRBJ2-7,TRBV15,.,TRBD1
CASTRQGSLGYEQYF,TGTGCCAGCACTCGACAGGGAAGTCTTGGCTACGAGCAGTACTTC,TRBJ2-7,TRBV6-5,.,TRBD1
CASRDRTGGPGELFF,TGTGCCAGCAGGGATAGGACAGGAGGCCCCGGGGAGCTGTTTTTT,TRBJ2-2,TRBV6-5,.,TRBD1
CSVGQGYNSPLHF,TGCAGCGTTGGACAGGGATACAATTCACCCCTCCACTTT,TRBJ1-6,TRBV29-1,.,TRBD1
CASSASRAEAFF,TGTGCCAGCAGCGCTTCCAGGGCTGAAGCTTTCTTT,TRBJ1-1,TRBV11-2,.,.
CASGSHNEQFF,TGTGCCAGCGGGAGTCACAATGAGCAGTTCTTC,TRBJ2-1,TRBV11-3,.,.
CASSFAGGYTF,TGTGCCAGCAGTTTTGCAGGGGGCTACACCTTC,TRBJ1-2,TRBV28,.,.
CASSFGATTGELFF,TGCGCCAGCAGCTTTGGGGCGACGACCGGGGAGCTGTTTTTT,TRBJ2-2,TRBV5-1,.,.
CASSEGQQDYYGYTF,TGTGCCAGCAGTGAAGGTCAACAGGATTACTATGGCTACACCTTC,TRBJ1-2,TRBV6-1,.,.
CASRPQGRYEQYF,TGTGCCAGCAGGCCACAGGGTCGGTACGAGCAGTACTTC,TRBJ2-7,TRBV7-9,.,.
CASSAGTGNSGELFF,TGTGCCAGCAGCGCAGGGACAGGGAACTCCGGGGAGCTGTTTTTT,TRBJ2-2,TRBV7-9,.,TRBD1
CASSLMTGDKSPLHF,TGTGCCAGCAGCCTAATGACAGGGGATAAATCACCCCTCCACTTT,TRBJ1-6,TRBV6-1,.,TRBD1
CASRDSPSTDTQYF,TGTGCCAGTAGGGACAGCCCTTCCACAGATACGCAGTATTTT,TRBJ2-3,TRBV19,.,.
CSVAGFDEQYF,TGCAGCGTTGCCGGGTTCGACGAGCAGTACTTC,TRBJ2-7,TRBV29-1,.,.
CAISEFASGGADEQFF,TGTGCCATCAGTGAGTTCGCTAGCGGGGGGGCGGATGAGCAGTTCTTC,TRBJ2-1,TRBV10-3,.,TRBD2
CASSEVGAADTQYF,TGTGCCAGCAGTGAGGTGGGGGCAGCAGATACGCAGTATTTT,TRBJ2-3,TRBV6-1,.,.
CASSIDRDFWETQYF,TGTGCCAGTAGTATCGACAGGGATTTTTGGGAGACCCAGTACTTC,TRBJ2-5,TRBV19,once,TRBD1
CASSFYGLELFF,TGTGCCAGCAGCTTCTATGGACTAGAACTGTTTTTT,TRBJ1-4,TRBV7-2,.,.
CSARGSNEKLFF,TGCAGCGCCAGGGGATCTAATGAAAAACTGTTTTTT,TRBJ1-4,TRBV29-1,.,.
CASSPRGRGDTQYF,TGCGCCAGCAGCCCCAGGGGGCGCGGGGATACGCAGTATTTT,TRBJ2-3,TRBV5-1,.,TRBD1
CSASPQLAGVNEQFF,TGCAGTGCTAGTCCCCAACTAGCGGGGGTCAATGAGCAGTTCTTC,TRBJ2-1,TRBV20-1,.,TRBD2
CASRVLGQGLSSGANVLTF,TGTGCCAGCAGAGTACTGGGACAGGGGCTTTCTTCTGGGGCCAACGTCCTGACTTTC,TRBJ2-6,TRBV2,.,TRBD1
CAISQDRVNEQYF,TGTGCCATCAGCCAGGACAGGGTGAACGAGCAGTACTTC,TRBJ2-7,TRBV10-3,.,TRBD1
CASRDGQGRSQPQHF,TGTGCCAGTAGGGACGGACAGGGGAGGTCGCAGCCCCAGCATTTT,TRBJ1-5,TRBV19,.,TRBD1
CASSSGKDQPQHF,TGTGCCAGCAGCTCAGGCAAAGATCAGCCCCAGCATTTT,TRBJ1-5,TRBV7-9,.,.
CASSRTGGQTYEQYF,TGCGCCAGCAGCCGGACAGGGGGCCAAACCTACGAGCAGTACTTC,TRBJ2-7,TRBV4-1,.,TRBD1
CASSLATGGRRSYEQYF,TGTGCCAGCAGCTTAGCGACCGGGGGGAGGAGATCCTACGAGCAGTACTTC,TRBJ2-7,TRBV7-9,.,TRBD2
CASSRLQGASGNTIYF,TGTGCCAGCAGCCGTCTACAGGGGGCCTCTGGAAACACCATATATTTT,TRBJ1-3,TRBV3-1/TRBV3-2,.,TRBD1
CASSLGTGKAFF,TGTGCCAGCAGCTTAGGCACGGGAAAAGCTTTCTTT,TRBJ1-1,TRBV13,once,.
CASRSSGRALDTQYF,TGTGCCAGTAGATCCAGCGGGAGGGCCTTAGATACGCAGTATTTT,TRBJ2-3,TRBV19,.,TRBD2
CASSRLAATDTQYF,TGTGCCAGCAGCAGACTAGCGGCAACAGATACGCAGTATTTT,TRBJ2-3,TRBV11-2,.,TRBD2
CASSQAVGTALAKLFF,TGTGCCAGCAGCCAGGCGGTTGGGACAGCCTTGGCAAAACTGTTTTTT,TRBJ1-4,TRBV3-1/TRBV3-2,once,TRBD1
CASSRTGGLNGNQPQHF,TGTGCCAGCAGCCGCACCGGAGGGCTGAATGGCAATCAGCCCCAGCATTTT,TRBJ1-5,TRBV7-9,.,.
CASQGFGGYTF,TGTGCCAGCCAGGGGTTCGGTGGCTACACCTTC,TRBJ1-2,TRBV19,once,.
CASSSTDRGFPGELFF,TGTGCCAGCAGCTCGACGGACAGGGGGTTTCCCGGGGAGCTGTTTTTT,TRBJ2-2,TRBV7-2,once,TRBD1
CAWTSSAGRGEKLFF,TGTGCCTGGACCTCCTCGGCAGGGCGCGGCGAAAAACTGTTTTTT,TRBJ1-4,TRBV30,.,.
CASSSTGGYSPLHF,TGTGCCAGCAGTTCGACAGGGGGGTATTCACCCCTCCACTTT,TRBJ1-6,TRBV6-5,.,TRBD1